The entry below describes one TCR beta chain. What it recognizes is unknown. This sample is drawn from a study of cytomegalovirus exposure and HLA in healthy donors. Study background: About 85 million unique TCR sequences came from HLA-typed donors in an early release. Study outcomes and limitations: TRBV6-2, TRBV6-3 and other indistinguishable V segments were excluded.

A multiplex PCR was run with 60 Vbeta primers and 13 Jbeta primers. Clones were read by immunoSEQ multiplex PCR, and TCRdb kept only the in-frame ones, dropping some. The sample shows 150,000 or so clones, more than 70% of them seen only once. At collection, donors were nominally healthy, but unrecorded immune exposures were probable. Per germline, CDR1 PRHDT and CDR2 FYEKMQ (reference sequence). The CDR3 sequence is 14 residues long. V was clipped by 5 bases and J by 3 bases; unmatched bases: 3. The rearrangement uses TRBV13 and TRBJ2-7; 11 nucleotides match TRBD1. The sequenced sample was PBMCs. The origin of this receptor is a woman in her thirties or forties in good health and CMV-seropositive. CDR3 amino acids: CASSPGQGDYEQYF. The CDR3 coding sequence is TGTGCCAGCAGCCCGGGACAGGGGGACTACGAGCAGTACTTC. Together with reference TRBV13 and TRBJ2-7, the CDR3 gives the full variable domain: AAGVIQSPRHLIKEKRETATLKCYPIPRHDTVYWYQQGPGQDPQFLISFYEKMQSDKGSIPDRFSAQQFSDYHSELNMSSLELGDSALYFCASSPGQGDYEQYFGPGTRLTVT.